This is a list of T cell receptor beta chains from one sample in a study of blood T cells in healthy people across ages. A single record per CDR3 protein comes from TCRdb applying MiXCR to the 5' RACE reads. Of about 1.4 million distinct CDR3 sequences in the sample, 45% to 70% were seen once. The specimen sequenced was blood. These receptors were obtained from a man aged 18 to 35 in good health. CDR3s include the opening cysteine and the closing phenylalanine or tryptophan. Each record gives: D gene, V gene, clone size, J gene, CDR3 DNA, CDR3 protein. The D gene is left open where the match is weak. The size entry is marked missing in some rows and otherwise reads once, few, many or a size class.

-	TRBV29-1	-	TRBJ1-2	TGCAGCGTTGACGAACAGGTCGAGGACTATGGCTACACCTTC	CSVDEQVEDYGYTF
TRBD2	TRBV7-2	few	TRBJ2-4	TGTGCCAGCAGCTTGGTCAGGGCTAGCGGGAGCTGGCAGATTCAGTACTTC	CASSLVRASGSWQIQYF
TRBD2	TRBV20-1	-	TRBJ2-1	TGCAGTGCTAGAGCTCTAGCGGGAGATACGGACTCCTACAATGAGCAGTTCTTC	CSARALAGDTDSYNEQFF
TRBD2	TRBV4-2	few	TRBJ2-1	TGTGCCAGCAGCCAAGGGTCGACGGGGGGTGGCTACAATGAGCAGTTCTTC	CASSQGSTGGGYNEQFF
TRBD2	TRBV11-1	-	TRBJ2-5	TGTGCCAGCAGCTTAGCGTCAACGGGAGGGCCGAATGAGCAGTACTTC	CASSLASTGGPNEQYF
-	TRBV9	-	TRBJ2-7	TGTGCCAGCAGCGAGAAGCCGGGTACGAGCGAGCAGTACTTC	CASSEKPGTSEQYF
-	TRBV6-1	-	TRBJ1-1	TGTGCCAGCTGTCGCCTCGGGGGAATGGGCACTGAAGTTTTCTTT	CASCRLGGMGTEVFF
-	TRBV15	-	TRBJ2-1	TGTGCCGCCAGCAGAGGTGTTGGGCGGGTCTACAATGAGCAGTTCTTC	CAASRGVGRVYNEQFF
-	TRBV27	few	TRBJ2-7	TGTGCCAGCAGTCCTTCACCCGTAGCGTCCTACGAGCAGTACTTC	CASSPSPVASYEQYF
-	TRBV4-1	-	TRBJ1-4	TGCGCCAGCAGCCAGCTTCCCCTCGAAAAACTGTTTTTT	CASSQLPLEKLFF
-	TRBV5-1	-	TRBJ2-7	TGCGCCAGCAGACCCGACGGAACCTACGAGCAGTACTTC	CASRPDGTYEQYF
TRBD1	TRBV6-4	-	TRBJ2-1	TGTGCCAGCAGTGCAGGGGGCTCCTACAATGAGCAGATCTTC	CASSAGGSYNEQIF
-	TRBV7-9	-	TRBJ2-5	TGTGCCAGCAGCGCTCCACGGGAAGAGACCCAGTACTTC	CASSAPREETQYF
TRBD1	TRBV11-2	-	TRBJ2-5	TGTGCCAGCAGCCTCCTCGGGACAGGGCGAGGAGGGTACAAGACCCAGTACTTC	CASSLLGTGRGGYKTQYF
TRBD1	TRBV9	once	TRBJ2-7	TGTGCCAGCAGCGCCTCGACAGGGTATTCCGAGCAGTACTTC	CASSASTGYSEQYF
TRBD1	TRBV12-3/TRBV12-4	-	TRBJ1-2	TGTGCCAACAGTTTAGCCGGGACAGTCTATGGCTACACCTTC	CANSLAGTVYGYTF
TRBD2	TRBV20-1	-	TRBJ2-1	TGCAGTGCTAGGGGGCTAGCGGGGAACAATGAGCAGTTCTTC	CSARGLAGNNEQFF
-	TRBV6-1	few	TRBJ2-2	TGTGCCAGCAGTACCCCGGACAGTACGAACACCGGGGAGCTGTTTTTT	CASSTPDSTNTGELFF
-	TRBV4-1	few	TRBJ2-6	TGCGCCAGCAGCCAAGATCATCCGACAGGCGGCTCTGGGGCCAACGTCCTGACTTTC	CASSQDHPTGGSGANVLTF
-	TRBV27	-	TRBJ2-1	TGTGCCAACCCGGTGGGTGGGAGCTCCTACAATGAGCAGTTCTTC	CANPVGGSSYNEQFF
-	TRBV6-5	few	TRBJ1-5	TGTGCCAGCAGTTCCAGTCTTGGCAATCAGCCCCAGCATTTT	CASSSSLGNQPQHF
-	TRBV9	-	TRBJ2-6	TGTGCCAGCAGCGTAGTGGACCGCTCTGGGGCCAACGTCCTGACTTTC	CASSVVDRSGANVLTF
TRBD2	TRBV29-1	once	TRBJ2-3	TGCAGCGTGGCGACTAGCGGGGACCACACAGATACGCAGTATTTT	CSVATSGDHTDTQYF
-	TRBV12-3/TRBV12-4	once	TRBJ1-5	TGTGCCAGCAGTTTCTATCGGGGTGGCAATCAGCCCCAGCATTTT	CASSFYRGGNQPQHF
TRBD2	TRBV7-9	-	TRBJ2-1	TGTGCCCTCGTCTTAGCGGGTAGCGGAAAATACAATGAGCAGTTCTTC	CALVLAGSGKYNEQFF
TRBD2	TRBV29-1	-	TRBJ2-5	TGCAGCGTTGAACGAGGAGCGGGGGCAGAGACCCAGTACTTC	CSVERGAGAETQYF
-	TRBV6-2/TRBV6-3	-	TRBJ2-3	TGTGCCAGCAGTCCCGATTCTAGAGGGGATACGCAGTATTTT	CASSPDSRGDTQYF